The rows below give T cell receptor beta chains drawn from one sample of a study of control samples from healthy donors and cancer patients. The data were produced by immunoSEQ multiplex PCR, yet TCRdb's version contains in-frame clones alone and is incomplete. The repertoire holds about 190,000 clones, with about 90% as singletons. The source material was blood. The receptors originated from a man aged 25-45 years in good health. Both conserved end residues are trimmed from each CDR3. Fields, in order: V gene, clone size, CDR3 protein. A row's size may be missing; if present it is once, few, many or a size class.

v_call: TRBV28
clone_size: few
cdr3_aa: ASGKGTSTDTQY

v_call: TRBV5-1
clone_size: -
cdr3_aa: ASSFGGSYEQY

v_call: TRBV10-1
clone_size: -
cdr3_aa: ASRLRQGRNEKLF

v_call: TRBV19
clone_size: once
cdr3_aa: ASSIRTGGMVVLAGNQPQH

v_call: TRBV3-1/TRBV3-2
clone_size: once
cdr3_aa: ASSQLGQLNEQF

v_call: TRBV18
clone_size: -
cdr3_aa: ASSPGLAGNTGELF

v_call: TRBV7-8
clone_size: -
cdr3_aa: ASRYSGGIYNEQF

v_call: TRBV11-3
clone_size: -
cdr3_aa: ASSLGDRNTGELF

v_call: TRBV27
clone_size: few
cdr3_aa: ASSTNRDTGELF

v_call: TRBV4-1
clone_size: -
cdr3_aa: ASSQDMDRAGYNEQF